The 18 T cell receptor beta chains listed next were all sequenced from one sample in a study of naive and memory T cell subsets. An oligonucleotide containing a UMI was ligated to the 3' end of TCR cDNA. Four PCR rounds used nested alpha and beta constant region primers plus the SP2 primer. Using its own MiXCR run on the 5' RACE reads, TCRdb lists one record per CDR3 protein. The sample includes roughly 30,000 distinct CDR3 sequences, over 15% of them seen just once. Receptor source: a female donor in good health.

This clonotype has a count of ten or more. The rearrangement joins TRBV29-1 to TRBJ2-5; 9 nucleotides agree with TRBD1. The V gene's germline CDR1 is SQVTM and CDR2 ANQGSEA. The V gene end was trimmed by 6 bases and the J gene end by 0 bases; junction bases not matched to a gene: 8. CDR3 size: 15 residues. CDR3: CSVGTGRKYQETQYF. In DNA, the CDR3 is TGCAGCGTGGGGACAGGGAGGAAGTACCAAGAGACCCAGTACTTC.

This clonotype came up many times. The chain couples TRBV20-1 to TRBJ2-7; no clear D gene. CDR3 size: 13 residues. V was pared by 5 bases and J by 7 bases, with 18 bases between. Germline CDR1 and CDR2: DFQATT and SNEGSKA (reference sequence). The CDR3 DNA reads as TGCAGTGCTGAATCCGATATAGCTCGGGAGCAGTACTTC. Translation: CSAESDIAREQYF.

This clonotype has just a few counts. The J gene is TRBJ2-6, the V gene TRBV7-9; no clear D gene. With 1 base removed from V and 2 bases from J, the gap between germline ends came to 6 bases. The CDR3 is 15 amino acids. CDR1 SEHNR and CDR2 FQNEAQ come from the germline V gene (reference sequence). The CDR3 DNA is TGTGCCAGCAGCTTAGGGGATCCTGGGGCCAACGTCCTGACTTTC. Its translation is CASSLGDPGANVLTF.

This clonotype showed up many times. At one boundary the junction diverges from the germline segment, which might be a read error. The chain employs TRBV29-1 and TRBJ1-2; D might be TRBD1 (5 bases). The CDR3 extends over 13 amino acids. CDR1 and CDR2 (germline): SQVTM, ANQGSEA. The CDR3 DNA follows: TGCAGCGTTGAAGTCAGGGAGGACTATGGCGACACCTTC. Protein product: CSVEVREDYGDTF.

J is TRBJ2-3 and V is TRBV6-1; D gene uncertain. Germline values: CDR1 MNHNS, CDR2 SASEGT. CDR3 length equals 13 residues. With 2 bases removed from V and 1 base from J, the gap between germline ends came to 4 bases. The CDR3 bases are TGTGCCAGCAGTGAACCGGGCACAGATACGCAGTATTTT. Its translation: CASSEPGTDTQYF.

By share, this clonotype ranks as medium-sized. V is TRBV20-1 and J is TRBJ2-1; 12 bases are a match to TRBD2. With 3 bases clipped from V and 6 bases from J, the junction kept 6 bases outside the gene matches. The CDR3 loop spans 15 amino acids. The germline V gene encodes CDR1 DFQATT and CDR2 SNEGSKA (reference sequence). The CDR3 nucleotides are TGCAGTGCTAGGCCGTGGACTAGCGGGATCAATGAGCAGTTCTTC. Translated: CSARPWTSGINEQFF.

This clonotype was counted many times. The chain combines TRBV18 with TRBJ2-7, with 11 bases lining up with TRBD1. This CDR3 contains 15 residues. Germline trimming cut 1 base from V and 4 bases from J; bases unmatched to any gene: 3. CDR1 and CDR2 (germline): KGHSH, LQKENI. CDR3 amino acids: CASSPRTGGFYEQYF. The CDR3 DNA follows: TGTGCCAGCTCACCACGGACAGGGGGCTTTTACGAGCAGTACTTC.

The CDR3 loop is CSVEMTGASEKLFF. The CDR3 coding sequence is TGCAGCGTTGAAATGACAGGGGCGAGTGAAAAACTGTTTTTT. The V and J genes are TRBV29-1 and TRBJ1-4, with TRBD1 matching over 8 bases. CDR3 length: 14 residues. V lost 2 bases and J lost 7; bases outside the gene matches: 6. Germline loops: CDR1 SQVTM, CDR2 ANQGSEA.

This clonotype was seen only a few times. V and J are TRBV5-1 and TRBJ2-1; TRBD1 aligns across 11 bases. The CDR3 has 15 amino acids. V shed 3 bases and J 7 bases; nucleotides not matched to a gene: 6. Germline CDR1 and CDR2: SGHRS and YFSETQ. The CDR3 DNA reads TGCGCCAGCAGCTCCGGGACAGGGGGAAAGAATGAGCAGTTCTTC. Its protein is CASSSGTGGKNEQFF.

In this sample, this clonotype turned up many times. V and J are TRBV6-5 and TRBJ1-3; TRBD1 agrees at 8 bases. Germline assignment: CDR1 MNHEY and CDR2 SVGAGI. V was clipped by 7 bases and J by 2 bases; unmatched bases: 7. CDR3 length equals 15 residues. The CDR3 loop is CASTRTGRAGNTIYF. The CDR3 DNA reads TGTGCCAGCACTCGGACAGGGAGGGCTGGAAACACCATATATTTT.

This chain connects TRBV6-4 to TRBJ1-2, with a tentative D call TRBD1 (6 bases). V shed 3 bases and J shed 6 bases, with 17 bases lying between them. Germline CDR1 and CDR2: MRHNA and SNTAGT. This CDR3 spans 15 amino acids. The CDR3 DNA reads as TGTGCCAGCAGTGATAATGGGGGGCGCTTTGATGGCTACACCTTC. Its translation is CASSDNGGRFDGYTF.

The rearrangement joins TRBV12-3 or TRBV12-4 to TRBJ2-3; 10 positions match TRBD2. The CDR3 totals 15 residues. The J segment lost 0 bases and the V segment lost 8 bases, leaving 5 bases of the junction unmatched. The CDR3 coding sequence is TGTGCCAGCCATCCGGGACTAGCGAGCACAGATACGCAGTATTTT. It yields the protein CASHPGLASTDTQYF.

This clonotype was picked up a small number of times. V gene TRBV6-2 or TRBV6-3 combines with J gene TRBJ2-7, with TRBD2 matching over 10 bases. The CDR3 is made up of 17 amino acids. The V segment lost 2 bases and the J segment 7 bases; nucleotides outside the gene matches: 14. CDR1 is MNHEY, CDR2 SVGEGT, per germline. The CDR3 DNA reads TGTGCCAGCAGTTACGACGACACCATCCTAGCGGGGGAGGAGCAGTACTTC. Its protein is CASSYDDTILAGEEQYF.

The chain is built from TRBV24-1 and TRBJ2-3; 14 nucleotides align to TRBD2. The CDR3 runs 18 residues. Germline CDR1 KGHDR, CDR2 SFDVKD. Germline trimming cut 6 bases from V and 0 bases from J; bases unmatched to any gene: 7. This CDR3 is CATSPGLAGEVSTDTQYF. The CDR3 region has the DNA TGTGCCACCAGTCCGGGACTAGCGGGGGAAGTTAGCACAGATACGCAGTATTTT.

The chain joins TRBV6-5 to TRBJ1-1; D is unclear. The CDR3 covers 11 residues. Trimming took off 2 bases at V and 9 bases at J, with 7 bases between the two ends. CDR1 and CDR2 (germline): MNHEY, SVGAGI. CDR3 loop: CASSYGNKAFF. CDR3 DNA: TGTGCCAGCAGTTACGGCAACAAAGCTTTCTTT.

This clonotype was seen many times. Germline and junction disagree at one end, which may indicate a read error. CDR3 amino acids: CSAGEAKQGHSNQPQHF. CDR3 sequence (DNA): TGCAGTGCTGGAGAAGCAAAACAGGGTCATAGCAATCAGCCCCAGCATTTT. The J gene is TRBJ1-5, the V gene TRBV20-1, with D possibly TRBD1 on 6 matching bases. This CDR3 contains 17 residues. Germline V gives CDR1 DFQATT, CDR2 SNEGSKA (reference sequence).

The table lists this clonotype with many counts. This chain uses TRBV29-1 with TRBJ2-7; D may be TRBD2 (6 bases). Germline CDR1 SQVTM, CDR2 ANQGSEA. V lost 4 bases and J 4 bases, leaving 17 bases between the germline ends. The CDR3 consists of 14 residues. This CDR3 is CSVVGGQTAYEQYF. The CDR3 bases are TGCAGCGTTGTAGGAGGGCAGACAGCGTACGAGCAGTACTTC.

This clonotype was detected many times. The chain has TRBV29-1 and TRBJ2-1, with D uncertain. The length of the CDR3 is 13 residues. With 4 bases removed from V and 4 bases from J, the gap between germline ends came to 11 bases. Per germline, CDR1 SQVTM and CDR2 ANQGSEA. CDR3: CSVVQTDYNEQFF. The DNA for the CDR3 is TGCAGCGTTGTACAAACTGATTACAATGAGCAGTTCTTC.